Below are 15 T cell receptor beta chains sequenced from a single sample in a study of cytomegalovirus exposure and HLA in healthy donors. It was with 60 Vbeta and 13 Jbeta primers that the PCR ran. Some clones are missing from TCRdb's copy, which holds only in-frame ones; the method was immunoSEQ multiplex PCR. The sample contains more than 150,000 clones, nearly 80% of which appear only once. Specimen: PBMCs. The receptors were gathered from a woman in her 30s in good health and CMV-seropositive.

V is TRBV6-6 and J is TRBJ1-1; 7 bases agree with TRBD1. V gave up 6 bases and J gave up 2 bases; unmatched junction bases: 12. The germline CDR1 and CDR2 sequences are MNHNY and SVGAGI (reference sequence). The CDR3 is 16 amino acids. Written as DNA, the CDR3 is TGTGCCAGCAGAAGGACAGGTCGAGGTTTTAACACTGAAGCTTTCTTT. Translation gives CASRRTGRGFNTEAFF.

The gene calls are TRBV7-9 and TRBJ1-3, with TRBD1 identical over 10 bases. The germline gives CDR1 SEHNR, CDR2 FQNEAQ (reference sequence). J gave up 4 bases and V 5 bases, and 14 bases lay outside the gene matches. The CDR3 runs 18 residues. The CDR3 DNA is TGTGCCAGCAGCCAAGCAAGACAGGGGGCCAGATCCGGAAACACCATATATTTT. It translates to CASSQARQGARSGNTIYF. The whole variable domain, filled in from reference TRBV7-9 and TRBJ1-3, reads DTGVSQNPRHKITKRGQNVTFRCDPISEHNRLYWYRQTLGQGPEFLTYFQNEAQLEKSRLLSDRFSAERPKGSFSTLEIQRTEQGDSAMYLCASSQARQGARSGNTIYFGEGSWLTVV.

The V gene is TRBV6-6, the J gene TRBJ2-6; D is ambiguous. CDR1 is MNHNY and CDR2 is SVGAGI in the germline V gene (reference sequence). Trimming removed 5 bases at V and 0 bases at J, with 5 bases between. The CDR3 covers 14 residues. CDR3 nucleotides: TGTGCCAGCAGTAGAGACTCTGGGGCCAACGTCCTGACTTTC. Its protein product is CASSRDSGANVLTF.

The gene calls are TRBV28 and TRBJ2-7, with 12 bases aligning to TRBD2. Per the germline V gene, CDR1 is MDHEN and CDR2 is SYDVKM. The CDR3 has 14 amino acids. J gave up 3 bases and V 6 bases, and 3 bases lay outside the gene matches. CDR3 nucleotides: TGTGCCAGCAGGCGACTAGCGGGAGTCTACGAGCAGTACTTC. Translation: CASRRLAGVYEQYF. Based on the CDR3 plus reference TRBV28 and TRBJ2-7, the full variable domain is DVKVTQSSRYLVKRTGEKVFLECVQDMDHENMFWYRQDPGLGLRLIYFSYDVKMKEKGDIPEGYSVSREKKERFSLILESASTNQTSMYLCASRRLAGVYEQYFGPGTRLTVT.

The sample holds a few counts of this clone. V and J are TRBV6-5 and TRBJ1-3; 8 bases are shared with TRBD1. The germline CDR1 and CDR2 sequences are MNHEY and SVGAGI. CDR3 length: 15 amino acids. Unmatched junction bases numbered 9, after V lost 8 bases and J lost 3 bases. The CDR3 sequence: CASPRRTGCGNTIYF. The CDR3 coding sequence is TGTGCCAGCCCCCGAAGGACAGGGTGTGGAAACACCATATATTTT.

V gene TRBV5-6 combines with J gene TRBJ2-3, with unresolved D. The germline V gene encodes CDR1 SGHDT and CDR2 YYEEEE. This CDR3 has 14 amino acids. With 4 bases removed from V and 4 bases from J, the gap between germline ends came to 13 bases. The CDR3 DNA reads TGTGCCAGCAGCACCCTGGGCCCCGCAGATACGCAGTATTTT. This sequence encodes CASSTLGPADTQYF.

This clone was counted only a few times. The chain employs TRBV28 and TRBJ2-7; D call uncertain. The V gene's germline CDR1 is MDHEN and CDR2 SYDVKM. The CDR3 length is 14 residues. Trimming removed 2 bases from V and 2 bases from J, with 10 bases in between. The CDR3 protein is CASSLGFLAYEQYF. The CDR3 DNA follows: TGTGCCAGCAGTTTAGGGTTTCTAGCCTACGAGCAGTACTTC.

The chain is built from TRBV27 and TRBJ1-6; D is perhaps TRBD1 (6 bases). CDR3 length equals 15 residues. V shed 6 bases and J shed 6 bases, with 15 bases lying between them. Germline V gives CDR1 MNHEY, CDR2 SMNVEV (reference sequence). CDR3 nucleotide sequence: TGTGCCAGCAGCCCCCCACAGGGCAGTAATTCACCCCTCCACTTT. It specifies CASSPPQGSNSPLHF.

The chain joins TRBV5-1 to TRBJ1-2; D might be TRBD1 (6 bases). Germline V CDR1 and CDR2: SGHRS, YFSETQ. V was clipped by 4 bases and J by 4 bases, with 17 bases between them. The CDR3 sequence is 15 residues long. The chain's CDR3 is CASSPGTSTSYGYTF. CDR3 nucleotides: TGCGCCAGCAGCCCAGGGACATCCACCAGCTATGGCTACACCTTC.

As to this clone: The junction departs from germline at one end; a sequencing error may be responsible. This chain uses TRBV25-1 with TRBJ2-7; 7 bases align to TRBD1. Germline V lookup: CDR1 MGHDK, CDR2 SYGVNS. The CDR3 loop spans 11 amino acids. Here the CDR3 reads CASSGHGQEMF. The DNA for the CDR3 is TGTGCCAGCAGTGGCCACGGACAGGAGATGTTC.

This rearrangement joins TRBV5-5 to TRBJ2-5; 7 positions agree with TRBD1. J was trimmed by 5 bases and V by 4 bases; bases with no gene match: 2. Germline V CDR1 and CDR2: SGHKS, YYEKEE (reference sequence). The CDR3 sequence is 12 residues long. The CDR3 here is CASSQQGETQYF. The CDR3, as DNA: TGTGCCAGCAGCCAACAGGGGGAGACCCAGTACTTC.

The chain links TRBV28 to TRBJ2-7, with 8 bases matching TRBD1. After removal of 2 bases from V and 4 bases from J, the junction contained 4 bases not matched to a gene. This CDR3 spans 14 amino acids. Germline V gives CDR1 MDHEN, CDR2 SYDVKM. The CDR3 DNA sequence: TGTGCCAGCAGTTTAACAGGGGGGAAATACGAGCAGTACTTC. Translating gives CASSLTGGKYEQYF.

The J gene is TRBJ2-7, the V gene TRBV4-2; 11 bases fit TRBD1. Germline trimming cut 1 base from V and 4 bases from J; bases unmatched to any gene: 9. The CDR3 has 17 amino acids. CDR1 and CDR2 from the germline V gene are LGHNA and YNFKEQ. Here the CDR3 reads CASSQALSGQGGYEQYF. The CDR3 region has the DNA TGTGCCAGCAGCCAAGCCCTCTCGGGACAGGGGGGATACGAGCAGTACTTC.

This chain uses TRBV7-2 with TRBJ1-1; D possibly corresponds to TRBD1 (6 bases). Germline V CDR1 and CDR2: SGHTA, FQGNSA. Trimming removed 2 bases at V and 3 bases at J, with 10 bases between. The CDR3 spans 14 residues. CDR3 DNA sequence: TGTGCCAGCAGCTTATGGACAGCAGACACTGAAGCTTTCTTT. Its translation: CASSLWTADTEAFF.

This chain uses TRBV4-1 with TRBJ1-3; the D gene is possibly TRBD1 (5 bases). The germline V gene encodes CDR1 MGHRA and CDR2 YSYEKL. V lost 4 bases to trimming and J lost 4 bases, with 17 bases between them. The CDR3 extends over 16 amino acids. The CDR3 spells CASSPTPGGAGNTIYF. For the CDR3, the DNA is TGCGCCAGCAGCCCGACCCCAGGAGGGGCCGGAAACACCATATATTTT.